This is a list of T cell receptor beta chains from one sample in a study of blood T cell repertoires in COVID-19. This table comes from immunoSEQ multiplex PCR, and its TCRdb copy is limited to in-frame clones, with some not included. The sample lists 95,000 to 150,000 clones, roughly 78% seen once, with approximately 16% in the top ten. The material sequenced was peripheral blood. These receptors all stem from a man aged 55 to 70 with active or convalescent COVID-19. Both conserved end residues are part of each CDR3.

J	V	CDR3
TRBJ2-7	TRBV29-1	CSARQGGSEEQYF
TRBJ2-7	TRBV5-3	CARSSRGNYEQYF
TRBJ2-1	TRBV7-9	CATITSAHNEQFF
TRBJ2-3	TRBV28	CASRPQGAIADTQYF
TRBJ2-4	TRBV6-1	CACREGKNIQYF
TRBJ2-7	TRBV29-1	CSVEGLRYEQYF
TRBJ1-5	TRBV4-3	CASSQERGGYSNQPQHF
TRBJ2-3	TRBV7-6	CASSLEAGADTQYF
TRBJ2-7	TRBV27	CASSSLGHEQYF
TRBJ2-1	TRBV9	CASSVAIVRVGDEQFF
TRBJ2-1	TRBV19	CASSMLAGVPYNEQFF
TRBJ2-3	TRBV7-8	CASSFGFSGSGDTQYF
TRBJ1-1	TRBV4-3	CASSRGDSEAFF
TRBJ2-1	TRBV11-3	CASSSGLVGNEQFF
TRBJ2-3	TRBV10-3	CAISEPTTSTDTQYF
TRBJ2-3	TRBV7-3	CASSTDRSGTQYF
TRBJ2-7	TRBV7-8	CASSYSGTDYEQYF
TRBJ1-1	TRBV5-1	CASSLFPSTGTMNTEAFF
TRBJ2-1	TRBV10-2	CASSEASGAYNEQFF
TRBJ1-4	TRBV10-3	CAISPGQGGGEKLFF
TRBJ2-1	TRBV9	CASSVAQGSGRAKGDEQFF
TRBJ2-1	TRBV19	CASRGDREVIEQFF
TRBJ1-1	TRBV5-1	CASSLKAGNTEAFF
TRBJ2-1	TRBV28	CASSVGQGGPALNEQFF
TRBJ2-5	TRBV7-2	CASSLERTEETQYF
TRBJ2-7	TRBV14	CASSQRLAGEGEQYF
TRBJ1-6	TRBV11-2	CASSPEGRTGNSPLHF
TRBJ2-7	TRBV28	CAASGNYEQYF
TRBJ2-3	TRBV27	CASSLFLPTSLADTQYF
TRBJ2-7	TRBV2	CASSEDGGGSGYEQYF
TRBJ1-2	TRBV10-3	CAISRTGSGGYTF